This T cell receptor (beta chain) was captured in a study of identical twins. Findings and caveats of the study: Abundant cord blood beta clonotypes carried fewer insertions; memory repertoires showed none.

Of note for this clonotype: The antigen is undetermined.

V gave up 5 bases and J gave up 6 bases, with 18 bases separating them. From germline, CDR1 is SEHNR and CDR2 FQNEAQ (reference sequence). The CDR3 spans 15 residues. TCRdb independently ran MiXCR on the 5' RACE reads; one entry per CDR3 protein. The repertoire holds around 490,000 distinct CDR3 sequences, with about 20% as singletons. A further study also used this sample, focusing on yellow fever vaccine responses in identical twins.

The clonotype originates from a woman between 18 and 29 years old in good health. The genes are TRBV7-9 and TRBJ2-3, with D perhaps being TRBD1 or TRBD2 (6 bases each). Sequenced input: CD4+ T cells sorted from blood. CDR3 sequence: CASSPGGSGADTQYF. The CDR3 DNA reads as TGTGCCAGCAGCCCTGGGGGCTCGGGAGCCGATACGCAGTATTTT.